This T cell receptor (beta chain) was profiled in a study of T-cell memory formation after mild COVID-19. Findings and caveats of the study: Clones contracting across day 15 to 85 had a balanced CD4/CD8 profile; later expanding clones leaned CD4+. Contracting CD8+ clones were enriched in EMRA, CD4+ mainly in CM and EM. Pre-infection memory harbored some responding clones, suggesting cross-reactive memory joined.

Constant-segment-primed 5'RACE gave TCR alpha and TCR beta cDNA libraries with sample barcodes and UMIs. TCRdb reprocessed the 5' RACE reads via MiXCR and lists one record per CDR3 protein. Of over 10,000 distinct CDR3 sequences listed, more than 10% were seen once; the top ten hold about 49%. This clonotype was picked up many times. Its antigen is currently unknown. Unmatched junction bases numbered 8, after V lost 9 bases and J lost 6 bases. This CDR3 has 13 amino acids. Germline CDR1 reads SGHTA; CDR2 reads FQGNSA. Sequencing input: PBMCs or a T cell subset sorted from them (not recorded which). V is TRBV7-2 and J is TRBJ2-1, with 7 bases matching TRBD2. The sequence was collected from an adult woman who had mild COVID-19 (a few samples of this study predate the infection). Cell type and time point are not known. CDR3 region: CASGWGGFNEQFF. CDR3 DNA sequence: TGTGCCAGTGGGTGGGGAGGGTTCAATGAGCAGTTCTTC.